This T cell receptor (beta chain) originates from a study of blood T cell repertoires in COVID-19. About the study: Samples came from the United States, Italy and Spain, spanning acute and convalescent COVID-19.

Per the original data handling: Reference gene primers were amplified, and this amplification served to estimate nucleated cell counts. Measured with immunoSEQ multiplex PCR; TCRdb has only the in-frame clones, and not every one. The D gene and trimming were derived from the DNA, and the V and J assignments and clone size from that table. The repertoire holds about 71,000 clones, 89% seen once, with 8.2% in the top ten. This receptor was identified in a man aged 45-65 years with active COVID-19. Sequencing used peripheral blood.

In nucleotides, the CDR3 is TGCGCCAGCAGCTTAGGCGCAGGGGGCCGAGTAAGCACAGATACGCAGTATTTT. This translates into CASSLGAGGRVSTDTQYF. V is TRBV5-1 and J is TRBJ2-3, with 8 bases lining up with TRBD1. This CDR3 is built from 18 residues. Germline CDR1 reads SGHRS; CDR2 reads YFSETQ. After removal of 2 bases from V and 0 bases from J, the junction contained 11 bases not matched to a gene.